These T cell receptor beta chains were read from a single sample in a study of T cells in Graves' hyperthyroidism and ophthalmopathy. TCRdb processed the multiplex PCR reads anew with MiXCR; each CDR3 protein has one entry. This sample has about 350,000 distinct CDR3 sequences, with approximately 18% found just once. The material sequenced was blood. The receptor source for this set is a woman aged 40 to 50 with Graves' ophthalmopathy. CDR3s include the opening cysteine and the closing phenylalanine or tryptophan. Fields, in order: clone size, D gene, V gene, J gene, CDR3 protein, CDR3 DNA. D genes are given only for firm matches. Where a row states a size, it is once, few, many or the class of an expanded clone; other rows omit it.

.	TRBD2	TRBV7-3	TRBJ2-7	CASSYGTSGSLPYEQYF	TGTGCCAGCAGCTATGGGACTAGCGGGAGCTTGCCCTACGAGCAGTACTTC
many	TRBD1	TRBV6-5	TRBJ1-2	CASSTSGGNYGYTF	TGTGCCAGCAGTACGTCAGGGGGTAACTATGGCTACACCTTC
many	TRBD1	TRBV14	TRBJ2-4	CASSPGTGETKNIQYF	TGTGCCAGCAGCCCGGGGACAGGGGAGACCAAAAACATTCAGTACTTC
many	.	TRBV18	TRBJ1-1	CASSSIGATEAFF	TGTGCCAGCTCATCCATCGGGGCGACTGAAGCTTTCTTT
many	.	TRBV7-9	TRBJ2-6	CASSGGSPGANVLTF	TGTGCCAGCAGCGGAGGATCCCCTGGGGCCAACGTCCTGACTTTC
many	.	TRBV3-1	TRBJ1-2	CASSPPKPFGYGYTF	TGTGCCAGCAGCCCGCCCAAACCATTCGGGTATGGCTACACCTTC
many	TRBD1	TRBV6-5	TRBJ2-2	CASSARGQGFTGELFF	TGTGCCAGCAGCGCCCGAGGACAGGGGTTCACCGGGGAGCTGTTTTTT
many	.	TRBV5-1	TRBJ2-5	CASHAEETQYF	TGCGCCAGCCATGCAGAAGAGACCCAGTACTTC
many	TRBD1	TRBV12-3/TRBV12-4	TRBJ2-7	CASSFGQGKSYEQYF	TGTGCCAGCAGTTTTGGACAGGGTAAATCCTACGAGCAGTACTTC
many	.	TRBV28	TRBJ1-2	CASSLATPQTYGYTF	TGTGCCAGCAGTTTGGCCACCCCCCAGACCTATGGCTACACCTTC
many	.	TRBV7-2	TRBJ2-7	CASSLPGYGTYEQYF	TGTGCCAGCAGCTTACCGGGTTATGGGACCTACGAGCAGTACTTC
many	.	TRBV5-1	TRBJ1-1	CASSLANRMNTEAFF	TGCGCCAGCAGCTTGGCCAACAGAATGAACACTGAAGCTTTCTTT
many	.	TRBV6-5	TRBJ1-5	CASSYFTGNSNQPQHF	TGTGCCAGCAGTTACTTTACAGGGAATAGCAATCAGCCCCAGCATTTT
.	.	TRBV2	TRBJ2-5	CASSGYRAYETQYF	TGTGCCAGCAGTGGATACAGGGCGTACGAGACCCAGTACTTC
many	TRBD1	TRBV27	TRBJ1-1	CAGPGGPATEAFF	TGTGCCGGCCCAGGGGGCCCCGCCACTGAAGCTTTCTTT
many	.	TRBV15	TRBJ1-6	CATSPSGSYNSPLHF	TGTGCCACCAGCCCTTCGGGGTCATATAATTCACCCCTCCACTTT
many	.	TRBV19	TRBJ1-2	CASSTPGFDYGYTF	TGTGCCAGTAGTACCCCGGGGTTTGACTATGGCTACACCTTC
many	.	TRBV6-4	TRBJ1-1	CASNRQGNSGESDTEAFF	TGTGCCAGCAATCGGCAGGGGAATAGTGGTGAGTCGGACACTGAAGCTTTCTTT
many	.	TRBV10-2	TRBJ2-5	CASSVGGGTETQYF	TGCGCCAGCAGTGTTGGGGGGGGCACAGAGACCCAGTACTTC
.	.	TRBV15	TRBJ2-5	CATSKKGPPETQYF	TGTGCCACCAGCAAAAAGGGACCTCCAGAGACCCAGTACTTC
many	.	TRBV30	TRBJ2-5	CAWNYNQGTQYF	TGTGCCTGGAACTACAACCAAGGGACCCAGTACTTC
.	TRBD1	TRBV28	TRBJ1-5	CASNTGGKTQHF	TGTGCCAGCAATACAGGGGGGAAGACCCAGCATTTT
many	.	TRBV19	TRBJ2-2	CASSFETSPTGELFF	TGTGCCAGTAGCTTTGAGACCTCCCCTACCGGGGAGCTGTTTTTT
.	.	TRBV7-2	TRBJ1-5	CASSFKIGIGQPQPF	TGTGCCAGCAGCTTCAAAATAGGGATCGGTCAGCCCCAGCCTTTT